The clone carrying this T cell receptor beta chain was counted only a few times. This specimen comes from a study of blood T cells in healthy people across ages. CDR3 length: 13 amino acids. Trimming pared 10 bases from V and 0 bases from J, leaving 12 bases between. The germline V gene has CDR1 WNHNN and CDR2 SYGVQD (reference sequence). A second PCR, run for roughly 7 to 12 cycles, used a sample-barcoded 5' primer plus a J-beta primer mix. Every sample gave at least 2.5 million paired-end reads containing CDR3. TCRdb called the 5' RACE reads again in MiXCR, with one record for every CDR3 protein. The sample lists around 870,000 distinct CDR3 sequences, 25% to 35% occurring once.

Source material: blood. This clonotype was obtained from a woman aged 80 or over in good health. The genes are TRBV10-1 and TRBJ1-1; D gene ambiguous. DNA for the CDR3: TGCGCCACCCAAAGACGGATGAACACTGAAGCTTTCTTT. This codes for CATQRRMNTEAFF.